Listed here are 6 T cell receptor beta chains from one sample, sequenced in a study of cytomegalovirus exposure and HLA in healthy donors. Both 60 Vbeta primers and 13 Jbeta primers went into the PCR. Generated by immunoSEQ multiplex PCR, the TCRdb table keeps only in-frame clones and is missing some. The sample comprises some 120,000 clones, 80% of which are singletons, and 1% rests with the top ten. Sequenced: PBMCs. Source of these receptors: a man in his forties in good health and CMV-seronegative.

This sequence joins TRBV30 and TRBJ1-5; D not certain. The ends were cut back, 2 bases at V and 9 bases at J, with 17 bases in the middle. In germline, CDR1 is GTSNPN, CDR2 SVGIG (reference sequence). The CDR3 covers 14 residues. CDR3 amino acids: CAWSSDGRGVPQHF. The CDR3, as DNA: TGTGCCTGGAGTTCGGACGGGCGCGGGGTGCCCCAGCATTTT.

The J gene is TRBJ2-3, the V gene TRBV7-2; D is uncertain. Trimming pared 5 bases from V and 0 bases from J, leaving 3 bases between. The germline gives CDR1 SGHTA, CDR2 FQGNSA. This CDR3 has 12 residues. The CDR3 protein is CASSPSTDTQYF. CDR3 DNA: TGTGCCAGCAGCCCTAGCACAGATACGCAGTATTTT.

The chain combines TRBV6-5 with TRBJ1-2; 7 bases match TRBD1. Germline CDR1 reads MNHEY; CDR2 reads SVGAGI. This CDR3 has 15 amino acids. Trimming cost V 2 bases and J 4 bases; bases outside gene matches: 7. The CDR3 sequence: CASSYRGTVSYGYTF. The CDR3 DNA sequence: TGTGCCAGCAGTTACAGAGGGACAGTTTCCTATGGCTACACCTTC.

This rearrangement joins TRBV5-4 to TRBJ2-5; TRBD2 aligns across 9 bases. Germline CDR1 SGHNT, CDR2 YYREEE (reference sequence). The length of the CDR3 is 15 residues. V shed 4 bases and J 5 bases; nucleotides not matched to a gene: 9. The CDR3 coding sequence is TGTGCCAGCAGCCTAGGACTAGCGCTTAAGGAGACCCAGTACTTC. Translating gives CASSLGLALKETQYF.

The V gene is TRBV6-6, the J gene TRBJ2-7; the D is unclear. Per the germline V gene, CDR1 is MNHNY and CDR2 is SVGAGI (reference sequence). The CDR3 contains 13 residues. The ends were cut back, 6 bases at V and 7 bases at J, with 16 bases in the middle. The DNA for the CDR3 is TGTGCCAGCAGCCTGGTAGCCTCGGCTGAGCAGTACTTC. Residues: CASSLVASAEQYF.

The J gene is TRBJ2-1, the V gene TRBV6-5; 7 nucleotides agree with TRBD2. J was trimmed by 0 bases and V by 4 bases; bases with no gene match: 6. The CDR3 has 16 residues. Germline CDR1 and CDR2: MNHEY and SVGAGI. CDR3 region: CASSSGTTSSYNEQFF. Written as DNA, the CDR3 is TGTGCCAGCAGTTCAGGGACTACCAGCTCCTACAATGAGCAGTTCTTC.